One T cell receptor (beta chain) is described in this entry. Its antigen is still unknown. The junction and the germline gene differ at one end; a read error may be behind it. This sample is part of a study of radiotherapy plus CTLA-4 blockade in lung cancer (dated by TCRdb to the late 2010s). The study in broad terms: Objective responses were observed in 18% of enrolled patients, and disease control was achieved in around 28%.

Overall study results and their limits: After treatment with radiotherapy and ipilimumab, TCR clones that originated in tumors expanded in peripheral blood. The strongest predictors of response were reported to be early dynamic shifts in blood T cell clones along with a rise in serum interferon-beta following radiation.

The method was the immunoSEQ multiplex PCR assay. The immuneACCESS repertoire file appears here via TCRdb, limited to in-frame rearrangements. These files lack a portion of the clones; in checked studies, under half of the deficit traces to unresolved V genes, and the cause of the others is not known. This sample gives some 23,000 clones in total; about three quarters of them show up just once. The biggest ten clones account for roughly 4% of the sample. In this study, focal radiation therapy paired with CTLA-4 blockade (ipilimumab) was tested in patients who had chemo-refractory metastatic non-small-cell lung cancer. CDR1 and CDR2, looked up from the germline V gene, are SNHLY and FYNNEI. Including the terminal cysteine and phenylalanine, the CDR3 comprises 13 residues. Here the CDR3 DNA is all that survives: 39 bases in frame from base 1.

The receptor was isolated from a human donor with non-small cell lung cancer who had stable disease on radiotherapy plus ipilimumab. The specimen was peripheral blood, collected from a patient treated with radiotherapy plus ipilimumab. The V and J segments used are TRBV2 and TRBJ2-2, with an unclear D gene assignment. The nucleotide sequence reads as follows: TGTGCCAGCAGTGTCAGGAACGCCGGGGAGCTGTTTTTT. It encodes CASSVRNAGELFF.